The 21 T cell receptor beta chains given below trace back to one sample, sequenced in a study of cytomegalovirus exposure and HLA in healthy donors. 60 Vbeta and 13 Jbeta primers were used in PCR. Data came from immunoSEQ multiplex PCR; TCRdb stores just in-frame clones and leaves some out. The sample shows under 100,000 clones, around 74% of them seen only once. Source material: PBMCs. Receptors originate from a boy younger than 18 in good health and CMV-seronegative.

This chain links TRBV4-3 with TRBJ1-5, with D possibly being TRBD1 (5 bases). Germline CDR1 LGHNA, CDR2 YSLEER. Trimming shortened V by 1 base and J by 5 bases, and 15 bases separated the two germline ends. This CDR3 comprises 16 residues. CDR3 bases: TGCGCCAGCAGCCAAGTTTATGGGCAGGGCTATCAGCCCCAGCATTTT. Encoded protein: CASSQVYGQGYQPQHF.

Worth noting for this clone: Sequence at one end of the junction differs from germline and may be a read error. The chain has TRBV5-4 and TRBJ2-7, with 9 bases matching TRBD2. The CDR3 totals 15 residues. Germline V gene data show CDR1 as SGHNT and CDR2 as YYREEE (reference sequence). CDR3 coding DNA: TGTGCCAGCAGCTCGGCGGCTAGCGGGGTGGGTGGCAGTCACTTC. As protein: CASSSAASGVGGSHF.

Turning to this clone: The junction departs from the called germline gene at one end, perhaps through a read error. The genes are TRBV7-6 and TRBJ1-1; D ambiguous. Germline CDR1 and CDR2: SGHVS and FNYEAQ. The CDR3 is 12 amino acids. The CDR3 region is CASGPGNAEAFF. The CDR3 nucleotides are TGTGCCAGCGGCCCCGGGAACGCTGAAGCTTTCTTT. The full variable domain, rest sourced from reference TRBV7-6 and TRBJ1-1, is GAGVSQSPRYKVTKRGQDVALRCDPISGHVSLYWYRQALGQGPEFLTYFNYEAQQDKSGLPNDRFSAERPEGSISTLTIQRTEQRDSAMYRCASGPGNAEAFFGQGTRLTVV.

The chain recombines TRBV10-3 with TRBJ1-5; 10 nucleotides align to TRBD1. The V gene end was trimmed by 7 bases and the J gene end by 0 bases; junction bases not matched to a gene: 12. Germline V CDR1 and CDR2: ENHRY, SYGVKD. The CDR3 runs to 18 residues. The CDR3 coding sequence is TGTGCCATCATCTCAGACAGGGGGCCGGTCTATAGCAATCAGCCCCAGCATTTT. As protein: CAIISDRGPVYSNQPQHF.

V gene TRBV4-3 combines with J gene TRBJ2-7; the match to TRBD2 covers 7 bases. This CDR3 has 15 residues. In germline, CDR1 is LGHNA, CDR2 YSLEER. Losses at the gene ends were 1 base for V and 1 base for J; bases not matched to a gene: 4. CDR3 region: CASSQVLAESYEQYF. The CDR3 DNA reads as TGCGCCAGCAGCCAAGTCCTAGCGGAGTCCTACGAGCAGTACTTC.

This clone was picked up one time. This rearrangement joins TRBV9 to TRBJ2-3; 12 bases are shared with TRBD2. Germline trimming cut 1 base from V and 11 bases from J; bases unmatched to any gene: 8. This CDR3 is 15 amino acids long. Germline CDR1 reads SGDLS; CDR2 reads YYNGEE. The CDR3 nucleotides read TGTGCCAGCAGCGTATCGCTAGCGGGGGGGTCAGGGCAGTATTTT. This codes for CASSVSLAGGSGQYF.

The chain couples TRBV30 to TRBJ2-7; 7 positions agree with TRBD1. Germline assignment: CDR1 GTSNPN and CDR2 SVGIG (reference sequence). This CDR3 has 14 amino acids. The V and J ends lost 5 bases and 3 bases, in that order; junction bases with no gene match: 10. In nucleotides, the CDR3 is TGTGCCTGGCGGCTACCGGGACAGAGCTACGAGCAGTACTTC. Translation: CAWRLPGQSYEQYF.

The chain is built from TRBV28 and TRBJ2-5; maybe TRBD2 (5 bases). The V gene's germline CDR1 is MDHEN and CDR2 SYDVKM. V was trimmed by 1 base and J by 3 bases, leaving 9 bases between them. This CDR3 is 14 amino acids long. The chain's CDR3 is CASSLSDSEETQYF. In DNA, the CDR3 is TGTGCCAGCAGTTTATCGGACTCGGAAGAGACCCAGTACTTC.

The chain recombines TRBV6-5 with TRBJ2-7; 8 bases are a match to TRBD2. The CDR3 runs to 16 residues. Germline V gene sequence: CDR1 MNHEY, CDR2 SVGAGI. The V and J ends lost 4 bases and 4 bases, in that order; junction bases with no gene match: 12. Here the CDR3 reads CASSSSPGLVGYEQYF. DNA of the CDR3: TGTGCCAGCAGTTCATCTCCGGGACTAGTGGGGTACGAGCAGTACTTC.

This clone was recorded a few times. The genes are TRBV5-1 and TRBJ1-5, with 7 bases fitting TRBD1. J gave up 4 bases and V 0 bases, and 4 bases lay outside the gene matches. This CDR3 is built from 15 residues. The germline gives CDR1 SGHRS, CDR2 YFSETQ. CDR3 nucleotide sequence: TGCGCCAGCAGCTTGGAAGGGACAGAAAATCAGCCCCAGCATTTT. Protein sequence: CASSLEGTENQPQHF.

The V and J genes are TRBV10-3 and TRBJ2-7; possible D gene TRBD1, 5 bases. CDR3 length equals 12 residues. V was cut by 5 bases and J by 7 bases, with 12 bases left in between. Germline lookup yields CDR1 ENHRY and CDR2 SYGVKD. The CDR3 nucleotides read TGTGCCATCAGTCCTACTGGGGCGGAGCAGTACTTC. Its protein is CAISPTGAEQYF.

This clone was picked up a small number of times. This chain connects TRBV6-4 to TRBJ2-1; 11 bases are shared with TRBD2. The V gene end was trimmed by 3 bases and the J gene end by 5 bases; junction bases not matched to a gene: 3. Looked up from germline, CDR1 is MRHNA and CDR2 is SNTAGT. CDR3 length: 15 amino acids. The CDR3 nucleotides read TGTGCCAGCAGTGAGGGGACTAGCGGCCACAATGAGCAGTTCTTC. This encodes CASSEGTSGHNEQFF.

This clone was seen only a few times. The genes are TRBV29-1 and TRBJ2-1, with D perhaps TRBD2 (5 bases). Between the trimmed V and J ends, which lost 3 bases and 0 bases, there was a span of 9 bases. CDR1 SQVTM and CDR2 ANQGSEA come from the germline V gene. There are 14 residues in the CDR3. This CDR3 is CSVERLTSYNEQFF. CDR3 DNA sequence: TGCAGCGTTGAGCGACTAACCTCCTACAATGAGCAGTTCTTC.

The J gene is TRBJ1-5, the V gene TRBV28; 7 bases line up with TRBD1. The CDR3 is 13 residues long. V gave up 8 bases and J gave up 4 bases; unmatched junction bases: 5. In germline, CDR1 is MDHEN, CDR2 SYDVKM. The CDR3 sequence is CASGTAVNQPQHF. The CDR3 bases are TGTGCCAGCGGGACAGCCGTAAATCAGCCCCAGCATTTT.

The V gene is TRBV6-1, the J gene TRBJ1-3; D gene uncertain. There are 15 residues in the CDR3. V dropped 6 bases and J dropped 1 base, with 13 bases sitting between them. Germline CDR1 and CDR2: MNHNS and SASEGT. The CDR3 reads CASSLEGASGNTIYF. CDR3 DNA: TGTGCCAGCAGCCTTGAGGGCGCATCTGGAAACACCATATATTTT.

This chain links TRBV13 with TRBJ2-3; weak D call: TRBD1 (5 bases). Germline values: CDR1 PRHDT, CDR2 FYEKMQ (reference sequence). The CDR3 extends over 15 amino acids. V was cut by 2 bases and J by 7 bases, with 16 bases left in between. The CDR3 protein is CASSLRQYRENTQYF. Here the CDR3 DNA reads TGTGCCAGCAGCTTAAGACAGTACCGAGAGAATACGCAGTATTTT.

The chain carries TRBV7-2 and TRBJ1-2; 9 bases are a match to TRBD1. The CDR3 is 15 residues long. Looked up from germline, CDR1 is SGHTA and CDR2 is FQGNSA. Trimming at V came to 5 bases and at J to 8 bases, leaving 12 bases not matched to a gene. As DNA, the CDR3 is TGTGCCAGCAGCCCGTCCCGGGACAGGGCCGGGGGCTACACCTTC. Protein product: CASSPSRDRAGGYTF.

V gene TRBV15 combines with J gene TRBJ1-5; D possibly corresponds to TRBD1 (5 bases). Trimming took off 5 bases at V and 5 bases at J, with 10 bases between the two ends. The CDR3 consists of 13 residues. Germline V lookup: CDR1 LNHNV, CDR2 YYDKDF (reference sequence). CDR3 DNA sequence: TGTGCCACCAGCCGGGGGTTCGATCAGCCCCAGCATTTT. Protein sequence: CATSRGFDQPQHF. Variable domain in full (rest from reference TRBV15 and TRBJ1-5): DAMVIQNPRYQVTQFGKPVTLSCSQTLNHNVMYWYQQKSSQAPKLLFHYYDKDFNNEADTPDNFQSRRPNTSFCFLDIRSPGLGDTAMYLCATSRGFDQPQHFGDGTRLSIL.

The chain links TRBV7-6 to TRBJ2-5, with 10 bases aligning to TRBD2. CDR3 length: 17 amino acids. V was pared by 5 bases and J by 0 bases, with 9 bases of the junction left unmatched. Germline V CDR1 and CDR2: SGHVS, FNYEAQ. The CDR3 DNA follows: TGTGCCAGCAGCACGCGGACTAGCGGACGGTACCAAGAGACCCAGTACTTC. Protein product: CASSTRTSGRYQETQYF.

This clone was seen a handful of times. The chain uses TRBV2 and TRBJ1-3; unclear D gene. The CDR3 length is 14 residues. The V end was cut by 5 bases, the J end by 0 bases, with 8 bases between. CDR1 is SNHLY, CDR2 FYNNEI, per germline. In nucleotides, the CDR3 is TGTGCCAGCAGTCACTCATACTCTGGAAACACCATATATTTT. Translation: CASSHSYSGNTIYF.

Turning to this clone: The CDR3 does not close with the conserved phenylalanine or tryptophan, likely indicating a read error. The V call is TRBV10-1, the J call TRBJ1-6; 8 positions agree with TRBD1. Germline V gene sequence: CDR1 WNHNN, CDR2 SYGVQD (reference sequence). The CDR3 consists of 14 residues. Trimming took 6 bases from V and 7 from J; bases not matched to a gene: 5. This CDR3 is CASSDTGGNSPLHV. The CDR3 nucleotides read TGCGCCAGCAGCGATACAGGGGGAAATTCACCCCTCCACGTT.